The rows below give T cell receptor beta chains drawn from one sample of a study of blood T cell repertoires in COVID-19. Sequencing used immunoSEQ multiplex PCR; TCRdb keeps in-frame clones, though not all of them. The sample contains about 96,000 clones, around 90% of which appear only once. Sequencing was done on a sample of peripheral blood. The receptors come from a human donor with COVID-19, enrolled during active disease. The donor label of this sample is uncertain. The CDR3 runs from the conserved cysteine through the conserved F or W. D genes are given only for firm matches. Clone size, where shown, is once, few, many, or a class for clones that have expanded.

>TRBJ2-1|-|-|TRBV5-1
CASSFFPGAPNEQFF
TGCGCCAGCAGCTTCTTCCCAGGGGCCCCCAATGAGCAGTTCTTC
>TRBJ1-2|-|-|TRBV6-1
CASSEISSSGGYTF
TGTGCCAGCAGTGAAATTTCATCTTCGGGGGGCTACACCTTC
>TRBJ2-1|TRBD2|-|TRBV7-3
CASSLGLADYNEQFF
TGTGCCAGCAGCTTGGGACTAGCGGACTACAATGAGCAGTTCTTC
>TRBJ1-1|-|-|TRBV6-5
CASSRSYRVPEAFF
TGTGCCAGCAGTCGGTCCTACAGGGTCCCTGAAGCTTTCTTT
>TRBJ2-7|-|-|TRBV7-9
CASSPKGPSEQYF
TGTGCCAGCAGCCCTAAGGGGCCTAGTGAGCAGTACTTC
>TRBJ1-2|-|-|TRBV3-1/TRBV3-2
CASSQGGRFYGYTF
TGTGCCAGCAGCCAAGGCGGCCGATTCTATGGCTACACCTTC
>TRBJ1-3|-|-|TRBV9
CASSVVGGFSGNTIYF
TGTGCCAGCAGCGTAGTGGGAGGATTCTCTGGAAACACCATATATTTT
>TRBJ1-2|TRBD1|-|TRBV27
CASRSGTGVYTF
TGTGCCAGCCGGTCAGGGACAGGAGTTTACACCTTC
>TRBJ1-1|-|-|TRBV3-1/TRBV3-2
CASRRGGGATEAFF
TGTGCCAGCAGGAGAGGTGGGGGGGCAACTGAAGCTTTCTTT
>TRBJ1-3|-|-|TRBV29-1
CSVEFSGPGSTIYF
TGCAGCGTTGAATTCAGTGGGCCCGGAAGCACCATATATTTT
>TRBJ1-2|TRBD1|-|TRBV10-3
CAISAFGQGGDYGYTF
TGTGCCATCAGCGCTTTCGGACAGGGTGGTGACTATGGCTACACCTTC
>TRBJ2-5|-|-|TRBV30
CAWRPSSPETQYF
TGTGCCTGGCGTCCTTCTAGCCCAGAGACCCAGTACTTC
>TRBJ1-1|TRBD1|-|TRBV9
CASSEGQHTEAFF
TGTGCCAGCAGCGAGGGACAGCACACTGAAGCTTTCTTT
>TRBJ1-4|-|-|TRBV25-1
CASSWTNNEKLFF
TGTGCCAGCAGTTGGACAAACAATGAAAAACTGTTTTTT
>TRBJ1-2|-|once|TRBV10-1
CATAGSPGTELNYGYTF
TGCGCCACCGCCGGAAGCCCGGGGACTGAATTAAACTATGGCTACACCTTC
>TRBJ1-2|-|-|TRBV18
CASSTGENYGYTF
TGTGCCAGCTCGACCGGGGAAAACTATGGCTACACCTTC